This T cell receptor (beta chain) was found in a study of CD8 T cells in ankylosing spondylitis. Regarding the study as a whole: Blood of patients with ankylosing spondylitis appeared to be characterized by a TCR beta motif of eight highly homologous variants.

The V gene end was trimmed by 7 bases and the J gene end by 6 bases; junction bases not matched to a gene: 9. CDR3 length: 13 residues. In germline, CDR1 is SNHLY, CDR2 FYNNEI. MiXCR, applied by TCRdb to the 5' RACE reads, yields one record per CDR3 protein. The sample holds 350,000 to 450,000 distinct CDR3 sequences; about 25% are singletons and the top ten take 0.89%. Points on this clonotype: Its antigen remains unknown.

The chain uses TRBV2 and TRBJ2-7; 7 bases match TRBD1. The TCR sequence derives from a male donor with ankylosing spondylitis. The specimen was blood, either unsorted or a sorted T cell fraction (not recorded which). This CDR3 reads CASTADRAGEQYF. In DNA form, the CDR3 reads TGTGCCAGCACCGCAGACAGGGCTGGCGAGCAGTACTTC.